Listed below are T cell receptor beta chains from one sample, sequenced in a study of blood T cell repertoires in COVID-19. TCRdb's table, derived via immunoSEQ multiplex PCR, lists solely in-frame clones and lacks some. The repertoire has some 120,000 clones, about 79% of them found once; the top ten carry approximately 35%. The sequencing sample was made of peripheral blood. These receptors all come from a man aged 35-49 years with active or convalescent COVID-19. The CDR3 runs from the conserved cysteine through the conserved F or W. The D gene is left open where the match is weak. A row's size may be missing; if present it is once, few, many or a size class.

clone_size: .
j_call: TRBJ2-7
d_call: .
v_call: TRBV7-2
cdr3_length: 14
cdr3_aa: CASSIDYSSYEQYF
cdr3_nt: TGTGCCAGCAGCATCGACTACAGCTCCTACGAGCAGTACTTC

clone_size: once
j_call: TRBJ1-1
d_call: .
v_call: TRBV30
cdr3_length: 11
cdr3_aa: CAWSVAAEAFF
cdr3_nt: TGTGCCTGGAGTGTCGCAGCTGAAGCTTTCTTT

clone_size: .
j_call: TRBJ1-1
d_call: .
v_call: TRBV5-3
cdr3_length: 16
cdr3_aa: CARSLEFGGEDTEAFF
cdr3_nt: TGTGCCAGAAGCTTGGAGTTCGGGGGGGAAGACACTGAAGCTTTCTTT

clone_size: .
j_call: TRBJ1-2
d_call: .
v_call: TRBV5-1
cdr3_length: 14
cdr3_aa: CASSLGAGNYGYTF
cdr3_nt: TGCGCCAGCAGCTTGGGGGCGGGAAACTATGGCTACACCTTC

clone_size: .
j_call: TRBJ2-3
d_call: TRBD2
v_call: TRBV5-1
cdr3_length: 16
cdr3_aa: CASSGLAGLSTDTQYF
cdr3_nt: TGCGCCAGCAGCGGACTAGCGGGTCTTAGCACAGATACGCAGTATTTT

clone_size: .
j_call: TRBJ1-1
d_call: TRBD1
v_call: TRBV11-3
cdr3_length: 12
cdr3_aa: CASSLQGAEAFF
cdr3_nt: TGTGCCAGCAGCCTGCAGGGGGCGGAAGCTTTCTTT

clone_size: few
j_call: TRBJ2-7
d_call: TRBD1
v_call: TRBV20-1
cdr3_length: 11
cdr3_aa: CSGGQGNEQYF
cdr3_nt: TGCAGTGGGGGACAGGGCAACGAGCAGTACTTC

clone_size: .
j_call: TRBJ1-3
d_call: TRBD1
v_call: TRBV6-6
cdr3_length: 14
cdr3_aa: CASRSGGNGNTIYF
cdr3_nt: TGTGCCAGCAGATCAGGGGGGAATGGAAACACCATATATTTT

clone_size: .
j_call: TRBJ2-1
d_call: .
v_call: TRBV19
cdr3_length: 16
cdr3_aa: CASSPHRSGLYNEQFF
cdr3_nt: TGTGCCAGTAGTCCTCACCGCTCGGGACTGTACAATGAGCAGTTCTTC

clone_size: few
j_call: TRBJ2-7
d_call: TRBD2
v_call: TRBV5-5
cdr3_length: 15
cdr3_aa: CASSPSSGRAYEQYF
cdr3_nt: TGTGCCAGCAGCCCTTCTAGCGGGAGGGCCTACGAGCAGTACTTC

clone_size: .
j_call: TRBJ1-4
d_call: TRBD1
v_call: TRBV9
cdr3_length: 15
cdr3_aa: CASSDGDRAGEKLFF
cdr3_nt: TGTGCCAGCAGCGACGGTGACAGGGCTGGAGAAAAACTGTTTTTT

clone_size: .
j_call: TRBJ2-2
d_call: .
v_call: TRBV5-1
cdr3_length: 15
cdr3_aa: CASSFSRENTGELFF
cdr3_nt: TGCGCCAGCAGCTTCTCCAGGGAAAACACCGGGGAGCTGTTTTTT

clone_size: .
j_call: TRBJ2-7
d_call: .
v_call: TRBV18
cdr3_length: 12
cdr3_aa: CASSPYAGEQYF
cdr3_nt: TGTGCCAGCTCACCCTACGCGGGCGAGCAGTACTTC

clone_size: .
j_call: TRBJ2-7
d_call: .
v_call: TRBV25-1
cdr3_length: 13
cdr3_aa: CASSEGGLYEQYF
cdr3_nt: TGTGCCAGCAGTGAGGGGGGGCTCTACGAGCAGTACTTC

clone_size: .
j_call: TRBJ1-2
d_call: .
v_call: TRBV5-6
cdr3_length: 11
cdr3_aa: CASSLGLRYTF
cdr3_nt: TGTGCCAGCAGCTTGGGACTGCGCTACACCTTC

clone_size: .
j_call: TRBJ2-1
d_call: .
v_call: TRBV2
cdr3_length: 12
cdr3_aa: CASSWTVAGQFF
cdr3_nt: TGTGCCAGCAGTTGGACAGTGGCGGGCCAGTTCTTC

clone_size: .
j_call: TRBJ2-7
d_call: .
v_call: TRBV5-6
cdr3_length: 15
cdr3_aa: CASSLSAGPSYEQYF
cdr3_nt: TGTGCCAGCAGCTTATCTGCTGGCCCCTCCTACGAGCAGTACTTC

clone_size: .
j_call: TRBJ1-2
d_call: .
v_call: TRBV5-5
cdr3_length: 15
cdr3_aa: CASSFFDRTNYGYTF
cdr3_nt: TGTGCCAGCAGCTTCTTCGACAGGACTAACTATGGCTACACCTTC

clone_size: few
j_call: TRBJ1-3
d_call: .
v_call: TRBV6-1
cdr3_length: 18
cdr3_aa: CASSEAGQGSSSGNTIYF
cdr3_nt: TGTGCCAGCAGTGAAGCGGGCCAGGGTAGTTCCTCTGGAAACACCATATATTTT

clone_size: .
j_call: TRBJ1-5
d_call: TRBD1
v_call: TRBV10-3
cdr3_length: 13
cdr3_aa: CAISRTGVQPQHF
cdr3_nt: TGTGCCATCAGTCGGACAGGTGTTCAGCCCCAGCATTTT

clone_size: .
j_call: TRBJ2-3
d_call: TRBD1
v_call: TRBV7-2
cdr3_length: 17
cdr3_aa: CASSSFGTGAPADTQYF
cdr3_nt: TGTGCCAGCAGCTCCTTTGGGACAGGGGCCCCTGCAGATACGCAGTATTTT

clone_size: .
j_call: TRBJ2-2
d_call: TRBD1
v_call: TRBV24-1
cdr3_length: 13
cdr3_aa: CATRDRETGELFF
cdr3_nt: TGTGCCACCCGGGACAGGGAGACCGGGGAGCTGTTTTTT

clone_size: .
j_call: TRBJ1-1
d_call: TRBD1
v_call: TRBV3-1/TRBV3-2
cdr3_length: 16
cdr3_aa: CASSPTLTGGGTEAFF
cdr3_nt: TGTGCCAGCAGCCCGACCTTAACAGGGGGCGGTACTGAAGCTTTCTTT

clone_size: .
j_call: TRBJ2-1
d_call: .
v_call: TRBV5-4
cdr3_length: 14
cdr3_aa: CASSLETVNNEQFF
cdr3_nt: TGTGCCAGCAGCTTGGAGACAGTGAACAATGAGCAGTTCTTC

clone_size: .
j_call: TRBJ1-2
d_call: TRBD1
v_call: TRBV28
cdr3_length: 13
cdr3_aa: CASSRTGASGYTF
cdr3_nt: TGTGCCAGCAGTAGGACAGGGGCCAGTGGCTACACCTTC

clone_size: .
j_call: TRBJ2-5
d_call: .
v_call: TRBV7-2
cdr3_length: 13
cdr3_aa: CASSSVGLSTQYF
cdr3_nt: TGTGCCAGCAGCTCCGTGGGACTCTCGACCCAGTACTTC

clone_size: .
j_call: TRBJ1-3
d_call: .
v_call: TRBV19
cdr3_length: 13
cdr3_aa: CASSIASGNTIYF
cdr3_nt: TGTGCCAGTAGTATAGCTAGTGGAAACACCATATATTTT

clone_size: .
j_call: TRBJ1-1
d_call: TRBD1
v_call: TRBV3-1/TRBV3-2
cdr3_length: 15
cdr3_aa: CASSRRGASYTEAFF
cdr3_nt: TGTGCCAGCAGCCGCAGGGGGGCTTCCTACACTGAAGCTTTCTTT

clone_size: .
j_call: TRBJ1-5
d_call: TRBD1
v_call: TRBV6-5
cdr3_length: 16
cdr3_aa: CASSSDRTGVGQPQHF
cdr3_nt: TGTGCCAGCAGTTCCGACCGTACAGGGGTGGGGCAGCCCCAGCATTTT

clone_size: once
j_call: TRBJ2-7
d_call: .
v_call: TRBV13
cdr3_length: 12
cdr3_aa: CASSLVRGEQYF
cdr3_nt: TGTGCCAGCAGCTTGGTGAGGGGGGAGCAGTACTTC

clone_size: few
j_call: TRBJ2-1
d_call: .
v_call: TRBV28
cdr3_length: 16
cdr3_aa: CASSPPRGMGAGEQFF
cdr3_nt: TGTGCCAGCAGTCCCCCGCGGGGTATGGGAGCGGGTGAGCAGTTCTTC

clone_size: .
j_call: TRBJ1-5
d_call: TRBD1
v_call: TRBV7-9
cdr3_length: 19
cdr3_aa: CASSYFRTGESYDNQPQHF
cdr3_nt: TGTGCCAGCAGCTACTTCCGGACAGGGGAGAGTTATGACAATCAGCCCCAGCATTTT

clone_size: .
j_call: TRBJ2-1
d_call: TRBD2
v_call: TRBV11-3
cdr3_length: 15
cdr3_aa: CASSRTLAGDNEQFF
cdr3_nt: TGTGCCAGCAGCCGGACCTTAGCGGGAGACAATGAGCAGTTCTTC

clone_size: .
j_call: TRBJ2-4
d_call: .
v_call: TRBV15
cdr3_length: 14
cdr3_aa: CATSRGQSTNIQYF
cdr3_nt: TGTGCCACCAGCAGAGGACAGTCCACAAACATTCAGTACTTC

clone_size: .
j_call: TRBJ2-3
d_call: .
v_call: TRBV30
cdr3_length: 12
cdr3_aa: CAWTTGTDTQYF
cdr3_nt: TGTGCCTGGACAACGGGGACAGATACGCAGTATTTT

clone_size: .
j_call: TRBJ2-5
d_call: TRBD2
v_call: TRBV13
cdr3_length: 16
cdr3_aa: CASSLRPAGAVETQYF
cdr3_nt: TGTGCCAGCAGCCTGAGACCAGCGGGAGCGGTAGAGACCCAGTACTTC

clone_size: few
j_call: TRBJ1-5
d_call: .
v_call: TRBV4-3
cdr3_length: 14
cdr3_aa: CASSQFKQRQPQHF
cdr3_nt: TGCGCCAGCAGCCAATTCAAACAACGTCAGCCCCAGCATTTT

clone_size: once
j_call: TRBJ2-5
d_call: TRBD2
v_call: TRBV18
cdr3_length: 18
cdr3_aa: CASSSAGTSGLAGETQYF
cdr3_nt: TGTGCCAGCTCATCTGCTGGGACGTCGGGACTAGCTGGTGAGACCCAGTACTTC

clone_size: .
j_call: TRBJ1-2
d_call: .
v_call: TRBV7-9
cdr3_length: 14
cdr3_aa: CASSASADNYGYTF
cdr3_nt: TGTGCCAGCAGCGCCAGCGCTGATAACTATGGCTACACCTTC

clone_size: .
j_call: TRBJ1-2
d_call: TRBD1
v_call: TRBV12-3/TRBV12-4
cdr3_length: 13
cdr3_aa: CASSRTGLSGYTF
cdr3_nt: TGTGCCAGCAGCAGGACAGGGCTGTCGGGCTACACCTTC

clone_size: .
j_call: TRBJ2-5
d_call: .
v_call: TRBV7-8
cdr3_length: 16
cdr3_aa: CASSKGFPSAQETQYF
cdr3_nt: TGTGCCAGCAGCAAGGGCTTTCCTAGCGCCCAAGAGACCCAGTACTTC

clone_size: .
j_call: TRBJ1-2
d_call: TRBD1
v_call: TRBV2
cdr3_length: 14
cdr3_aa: CASGGGTGNYGYTF
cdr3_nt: TGTGCCAGCGGAGGCGGGACAGGAAACTATGGCTACACCTTC

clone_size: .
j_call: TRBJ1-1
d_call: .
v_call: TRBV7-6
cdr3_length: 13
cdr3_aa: CASSYGEDTEAFF
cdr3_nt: TGTGCCAGCAGCTACGGAGAGGACACTGAAGCTTTCTTT

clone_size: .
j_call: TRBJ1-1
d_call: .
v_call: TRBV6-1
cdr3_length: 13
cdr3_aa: CASSEFGDTEAFF
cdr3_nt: TGTGCCAGCAGTGAATTCGGGGACACTGAAGCTTTCTTT

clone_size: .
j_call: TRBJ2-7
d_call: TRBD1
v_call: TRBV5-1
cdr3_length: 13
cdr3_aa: CASSNGQGYEQYF
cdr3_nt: TGCGCCAGCAGCAACGGACAGGGCTACGAGCAGTACTTC

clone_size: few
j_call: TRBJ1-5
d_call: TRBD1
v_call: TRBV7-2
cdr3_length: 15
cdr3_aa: CASSFSGGSNQPQHF
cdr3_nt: TGTGCCAGCAGCTTTTCAGGGGGCTCCAATCAGCCCCAGCATTTT

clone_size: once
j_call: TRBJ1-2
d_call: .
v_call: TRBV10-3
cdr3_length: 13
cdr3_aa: CAISQGLNYGYTF
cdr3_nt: TGTGCCATCAGCCAGGGATTAAACTATGGCTACACCTTC